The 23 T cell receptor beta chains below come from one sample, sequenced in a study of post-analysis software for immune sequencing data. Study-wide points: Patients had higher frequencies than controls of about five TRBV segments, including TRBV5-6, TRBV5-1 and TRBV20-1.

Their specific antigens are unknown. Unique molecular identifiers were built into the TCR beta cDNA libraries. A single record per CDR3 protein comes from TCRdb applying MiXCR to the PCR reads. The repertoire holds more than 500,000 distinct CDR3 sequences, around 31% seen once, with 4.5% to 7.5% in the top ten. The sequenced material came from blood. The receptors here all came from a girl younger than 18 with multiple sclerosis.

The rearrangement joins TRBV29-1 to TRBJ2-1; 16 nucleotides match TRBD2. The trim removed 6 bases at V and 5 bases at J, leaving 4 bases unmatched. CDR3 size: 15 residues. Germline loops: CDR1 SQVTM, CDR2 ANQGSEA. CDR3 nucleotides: TGCAGCGTGGGACTAGCGGGGGGGCCGGACAATGAGCAGTTCTTC. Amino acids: CSVGLAGGPDNEQFF.

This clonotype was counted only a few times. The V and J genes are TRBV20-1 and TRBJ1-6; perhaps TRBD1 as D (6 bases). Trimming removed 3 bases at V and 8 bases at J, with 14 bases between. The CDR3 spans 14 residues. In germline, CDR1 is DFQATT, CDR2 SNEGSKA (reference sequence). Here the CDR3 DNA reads TGCAGTGCTAGCCCCTCAGGGGTCTATTCACCCCTCCACTTT. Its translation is CSASPSGVYSPLHF.

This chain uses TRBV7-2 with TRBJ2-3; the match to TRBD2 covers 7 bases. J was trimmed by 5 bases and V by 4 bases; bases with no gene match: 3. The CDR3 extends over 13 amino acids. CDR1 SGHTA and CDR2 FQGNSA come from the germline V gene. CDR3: CASSYRGEDTQYF. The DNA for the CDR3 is TGTGCCAGCAGCTATCGGGGGGAAGATACGCAGTATTTT.

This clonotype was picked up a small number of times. CDR3 nucleotides: TGCGCCAGCAGCCAAGATATGGCAGCTTTCTATGGCTACACCTTC. Residues: CASSQDMAAFYGYTF. The chain uses TRBV4-1 and TRBJ1-2, with unresolved D. V was shortened by 0 bases and J by 4 bases, with 12 bases between the two germline ends. The CDR3 extends over 15 amino acids. The germline V gene has CDR1 MGHRA and CDR2 YSYEKL.

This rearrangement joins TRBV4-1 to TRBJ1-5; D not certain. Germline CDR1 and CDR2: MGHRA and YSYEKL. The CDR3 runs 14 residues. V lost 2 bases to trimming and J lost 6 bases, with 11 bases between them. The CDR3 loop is CASSQIGMGQPQHF. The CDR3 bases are TGCGCCAGCAGCCAAATCGGTATGGGTCAGCCCCAGCATTTT.

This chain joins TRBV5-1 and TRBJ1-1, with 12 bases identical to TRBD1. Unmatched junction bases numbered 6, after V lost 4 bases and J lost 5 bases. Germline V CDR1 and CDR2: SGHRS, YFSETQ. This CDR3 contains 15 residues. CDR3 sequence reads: CASSRDRGPGTEAFF. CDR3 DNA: TGCGCCAGCAGCCGGGACAGGGGGCCAGGAACTGAAGCTTTCTTT.

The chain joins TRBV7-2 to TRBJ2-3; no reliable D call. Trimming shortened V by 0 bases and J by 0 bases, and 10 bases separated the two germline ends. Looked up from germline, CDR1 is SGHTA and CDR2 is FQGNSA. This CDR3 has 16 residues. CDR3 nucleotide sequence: TGTGCCAGCAGCTTAGCGGTCTTGACAAGCACAGATACGCAGTATTTT. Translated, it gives CASSLAVLTSTDTQYF.

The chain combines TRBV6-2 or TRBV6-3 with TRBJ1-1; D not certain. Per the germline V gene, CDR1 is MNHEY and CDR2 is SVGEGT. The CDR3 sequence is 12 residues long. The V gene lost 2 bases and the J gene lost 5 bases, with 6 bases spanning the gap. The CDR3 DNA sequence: TGTGCCAGCAGTTACCCGAAGACTGAAGCTTTCTTT. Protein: CASSYPKTEAFF.

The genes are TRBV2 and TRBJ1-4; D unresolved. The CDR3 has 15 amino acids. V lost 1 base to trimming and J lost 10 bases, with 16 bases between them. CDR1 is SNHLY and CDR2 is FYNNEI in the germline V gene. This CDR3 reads CASSEVGTVFVKLFF. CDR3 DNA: TGTGCCAGCAGTGAAGTCGGAACGGTATTTGTAAAACTGTTTTTT.

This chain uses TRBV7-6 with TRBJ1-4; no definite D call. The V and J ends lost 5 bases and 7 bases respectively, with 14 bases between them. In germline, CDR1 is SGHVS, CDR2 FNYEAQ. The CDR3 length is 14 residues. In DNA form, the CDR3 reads TGTGCCAGCAGCCCGGCCCCCGCGCGTGAAAAACTGTTTTTT. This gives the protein CASSPAPAREKLFF.

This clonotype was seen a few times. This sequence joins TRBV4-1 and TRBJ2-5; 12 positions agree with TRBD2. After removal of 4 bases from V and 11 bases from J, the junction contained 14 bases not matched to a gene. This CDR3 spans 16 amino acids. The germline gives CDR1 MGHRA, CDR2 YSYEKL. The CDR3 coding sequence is TGCGCCAGCAGCCTCTCTAGCGGGGGGGAAGGGAATGAGCAGTACTTC. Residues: CASSLSSGGEGNEQYF.

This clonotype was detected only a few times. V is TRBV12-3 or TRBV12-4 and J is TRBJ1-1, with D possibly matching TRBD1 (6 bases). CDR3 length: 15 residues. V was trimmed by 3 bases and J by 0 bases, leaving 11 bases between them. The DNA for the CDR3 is TGTGCCAGCAGTTTCCGGACAGTTTTGAACACTGAAGCTTTCTTT. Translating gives CASSFRTVLNTEAFF.

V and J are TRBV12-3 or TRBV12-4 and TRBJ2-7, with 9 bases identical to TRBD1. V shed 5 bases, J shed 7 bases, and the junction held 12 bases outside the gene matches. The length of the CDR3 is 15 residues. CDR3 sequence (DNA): TGTGCCAGCAGTCCCCGGGACAGGGTCTACAATGAGCAGTACTTC. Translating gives CASSPRDRVYNEQYF.

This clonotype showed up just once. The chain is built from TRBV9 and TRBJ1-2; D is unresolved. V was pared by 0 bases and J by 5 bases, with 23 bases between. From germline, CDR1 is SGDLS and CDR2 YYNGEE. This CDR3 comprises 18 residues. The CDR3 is CASSVGLTIATSEYGYTF. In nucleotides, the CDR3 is TGTGCCAGCAGCGTAGGTTTAACGATAGCAACTTCGGAGTATGGCTACACCTTC. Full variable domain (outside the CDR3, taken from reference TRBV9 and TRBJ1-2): DSGVTQTPKHLITATGQRVTLRCSPRSGDLSVYWYQQSLDQGLQFLIQYYNGEERAKGNILERFSAQQFPDLHSELNLSSLELGDSALYFCASSVGLTIATSEYGYTFGSGTRLTVV.

The CDR3 region is CASSLAGGGGQPQHF. DNA for the CDR3: TGTGCCAGCAGCTTAGCGGGTGGGGGAGGACAGCCCCAGCATTTT. The chain joins TRBV7-6 to TRBJ1-5, with D maybe TRBD1 (5 bases). V was cut by 0 bases and J by 7 bases, with 13 bases left in between. Germline CDR1 reads SGHVS; CDR2 reads FNYEAQ. The CDR3 spans 15 residues.

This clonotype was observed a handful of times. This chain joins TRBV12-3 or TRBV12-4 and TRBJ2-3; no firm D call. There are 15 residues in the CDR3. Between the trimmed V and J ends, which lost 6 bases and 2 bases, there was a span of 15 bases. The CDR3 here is CASRIRASLTDTQYF. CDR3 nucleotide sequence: TGTGCCAGCAGAATCCGGGCCTCCCTCACAGATACGCAGTATTTT.

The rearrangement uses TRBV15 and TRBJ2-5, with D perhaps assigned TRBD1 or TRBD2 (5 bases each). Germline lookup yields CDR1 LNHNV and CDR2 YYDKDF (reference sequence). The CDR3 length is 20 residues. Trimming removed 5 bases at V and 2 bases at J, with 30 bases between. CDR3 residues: CATSHTGDLERVRIQETQYF. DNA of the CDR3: TGTGCCACCAGCCACACCGGGGACCTCGAAAGGGTGAGAATACAAGAGACCCAGTACTTC.

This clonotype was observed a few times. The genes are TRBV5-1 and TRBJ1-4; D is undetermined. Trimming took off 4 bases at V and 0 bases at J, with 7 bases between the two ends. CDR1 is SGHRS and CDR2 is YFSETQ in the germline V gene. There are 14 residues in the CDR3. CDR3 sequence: CASSTSATNEKLFF. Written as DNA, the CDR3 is TGCGCCAGCAGCACCTCGGCAACTAATGAAAAACTGTTTTTT.

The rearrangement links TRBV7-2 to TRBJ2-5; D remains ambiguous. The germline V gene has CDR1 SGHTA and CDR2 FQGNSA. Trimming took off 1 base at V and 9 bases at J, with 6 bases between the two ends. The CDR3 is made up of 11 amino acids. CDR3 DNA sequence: TGTGCCAGCAGCTTAGTTGGGGCCCAGTACTTC. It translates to CASSLVGAQYF.

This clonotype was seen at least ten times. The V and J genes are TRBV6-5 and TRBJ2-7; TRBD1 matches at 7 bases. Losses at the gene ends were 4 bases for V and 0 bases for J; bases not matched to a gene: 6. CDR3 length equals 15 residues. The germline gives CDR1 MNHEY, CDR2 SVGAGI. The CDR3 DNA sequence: TGTGCCAGCAGTTTAACCGGGACAGCCTCCTACGAGCAGTACTTC. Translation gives CASSLTGTASYEQYF.

The chain's CDR3 is CASSQTSVDEQYF. CDR3 nucleotide sequence: TGTGCCAGCAGCCAAACTAGCGTGGACGAGCAGTACTTC. The chain has TRBV3-1 and TRBJ2-7; 7 bases match TRBD2. Trimming cost V 2 bases and J 5 bases; bases outside gene matches: 3. The V gene's germline CDR1 is LGHDT and CDR2 YNNKEL (reference sequence). There are 13 residues in the CDR3.

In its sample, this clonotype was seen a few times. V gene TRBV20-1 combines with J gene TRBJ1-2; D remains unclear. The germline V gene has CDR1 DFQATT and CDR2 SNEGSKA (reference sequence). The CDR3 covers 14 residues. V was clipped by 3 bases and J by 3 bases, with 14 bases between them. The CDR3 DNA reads TGCAGTGCTAGGGAACCCCTCGGGGACTATGGCTACACCTTC. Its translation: CSAREPLGDYGYTF.

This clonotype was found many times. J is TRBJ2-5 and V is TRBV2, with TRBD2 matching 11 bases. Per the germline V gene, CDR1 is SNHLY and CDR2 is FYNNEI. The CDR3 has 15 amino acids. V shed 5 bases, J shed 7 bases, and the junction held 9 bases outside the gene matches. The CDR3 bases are TGTGCCAGCAGTCCGACTAGCGGGGACTCTGGGACCCAGTACTTC. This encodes CASSPTSGDSGTQYF.